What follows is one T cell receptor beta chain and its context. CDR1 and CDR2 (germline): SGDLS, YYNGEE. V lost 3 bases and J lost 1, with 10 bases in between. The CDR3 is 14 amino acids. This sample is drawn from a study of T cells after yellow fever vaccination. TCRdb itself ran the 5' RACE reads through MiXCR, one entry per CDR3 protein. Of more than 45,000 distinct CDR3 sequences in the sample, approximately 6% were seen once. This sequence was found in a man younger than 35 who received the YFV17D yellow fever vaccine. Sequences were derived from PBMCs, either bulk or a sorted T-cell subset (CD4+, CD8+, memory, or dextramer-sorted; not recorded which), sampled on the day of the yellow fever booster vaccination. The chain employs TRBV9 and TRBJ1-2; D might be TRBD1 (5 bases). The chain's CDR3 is CASSGTSGNYGYTF. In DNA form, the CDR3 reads TGTGCCAGCAGCGGGACAAGCGGTAACTATGGCTACACCTTC.